These T cell receptor beta chains were read from a single sample in a study of Graves' ophthalmopathy and Graves' hyperthyroidism. One entry per CDR3 protein, called by TCRdb with MiXCR from the multiplex PCR reads. The table lists hundreds of thousands of distinct CDR3 sequences, more than 40% of them singletons, with about 3.3% in the top ten. Specimen: peripheral blood. These receptors were obtained from an adult man with Graves' ophthalmopathy. Each CDR3 is given with its conserved first and last residue. Each record gives: D gene, clone size, J gene, CDR3 length, V gene, CDR3 DNA, CDR3 protein. The D gene is left open where the match is weak. Part of the rows lack a size; the others show once, few, many or a class for expanded clones.

D gene: TRBD2
clone size: few
J gene: TRBJ2-2
CDR3 length: 18
V gene: TRBV11-2
CDR3 DNA: TGTGCCAGCAGCTTAATACCTAGCGGGGGGGACCACACCGGGGAGCTGTTTTTT
CDR3 protein: CASSLIPSGGDHTGELFF

D gene: TRBD1
clone size: NA
J gene: TRBJ2-5
CDR3 length: 15
V gene: TRBV15
CDR3 DNA: TGTGCCACCAGCATGAGGGACACAGGGGAGGAGACCCAGTACTTC
CDR3 protein: CATSMRDTGEETQYF

D gene: TRBD1
clone size: NA
J gene: TRBJ1-3
CDR3 length: 16
V gene: TRBV19
CDR3 DNA: TGTGCCAGTAGGACGGGACAGAGAATCGTGGGAAACACCATATATTTT
CDR3 protein: CASRTGQRIVGNTIYF

D gene: NA
clone size: many
J gene: TRBJ1-4
CDR3 length: 16
V gene: TRBV4-3
CDR3 DNA: TGCGCCAGCAGCCAAGGATCGGGACGAAGTAATGAAAAACTGTTTTTT
CDR3 protein: CASSQGSGRSNEKLFF

D gene: TRBD1
clone size: many
J gene: TRBJ1-1
CDR3 length: 13
V gene: TRBV20-1
CDR3 DNA: TGCAGTGCGGGCCCTACAGGGGGCACGATAGCTTTCTTT
CDR3 protein: CSAGPTGGTIAFF

D gene: TRBD1
clone size: NA
J gene: TRBJ2-5
CDR3 length: 17
V gene: TRBV24-1
CDR3 DNA: TGTGCCACCAGTGATTCGGAACCGACAGGGGAGCAGGAGACCCAGTACTTC
CDR3 protein: CATSDSEPTGEQETQYF

D gene: TRBD1
clone size: NA
J gene: TRBJ2-5
CDR3 length: 14
V gene: TRBV25-1
CDR3 DNA: TGTGCCACCCCTCTGAGGGACAGCTTAGAGACCCAGTACTTC
CDR3 protein: CATPLRDSLETQYF

D gene: TRBD1
clone size: many
J gene: TRBJ1-3
CDR3 length: 14
V gene: TRBV19
CDR3 DNA: TGTGCCAGTAGTAAGACAGGGGTCGGAAACACCATATATTTT
CDR3 protein: CASSKTGVGNTIYF

D gene: NA
clone size: many
J gene: TRBJ1-1
CDR3 length: 14
V gene: TRBV12-3/TRBV12-4
CDR3 DNA: TGTGCCAGCAGTGAACGGACGGCGGGGACTGAAGCTTTCTTT
CDR3 protein: CASSERTAGTEAFF

D gene: TRBD2
clone size: NA
J gene: TRBJ2-5
CDR3 length: 10
V gene: TRBV29-1
CDR3 DNA: TGCACCGGGAGGCAAGAGACCCAGTACTTC
CDR3 protein: CTGRQETQYF

D gene: TRBD1
clone size: many
J gene: TRBJ2-7
CDR3 length: 15
V gene: TRBV2
CDR3 DNA: TGTGCCAGCAGTGAAGGGACAGGGAGCTCCTACGAGCAGTACTTC
CDR3 protein: CASSEGTGSSYEQYF

D gene: TRBD1
clone size: many
J gene: TRBJ1-5
CDR3 length: 15
V gene: TRBV6-6
CDR3 DNA: TGTGCCAGCAGTTTAGGAGGGGGCCGCAATCAGCCCCAGCATTTT
CDR3 protein: CASSLGGGRNQPQHF

D gene: NA
clone size: many
J gene: TRBJ1-6
CDR3 length: 14
V gene: TRBV19
CDR3 DNA: TGTGCCAGTAGTATGGTGGGGGGCGAATCACCCCTCCACTTT
CDR3 protein: CASSMVGGESPLHF

D gene: NA
clone size: many
J gene: TRBJ2-7
CDR3 length: 13
V gene: TRBV7-9
CDR3 DNA: TGTGCCAGCAGCTTTTTCGGCAGCTACGAGCAGTACTTC
CDR3 protein: CASSFFGSYEQYF

D gene: NA
clone size: few
J gene: TRBJ2-7
CDR3 length: 17
V gene: TRBV7-9
CDR3 DNA: TGTGCCAGCAGCCTCGGTACCCCAGGCAGGGGATATGGGGAGCAGTACTTC
CDR3 protein: CASSLGTPGRGYGEQYF

D gene: NA
clone size: NA
J gene: TRBJ1-6
CDR3 length: 15
V gene: TRBV2
CDR3 DNA: TGTGCCAGCGGACTAGCGGGGACATCTAATTCACCCCTCCACTTT
CDR3 protein: CASGLAGTSNSPLHF

D gene: TRBD1
clone size: NA
J gene: TRBJ2-5
CDR3 length: 14
V gene: TRBV29-1
CDR3 DNA: TGCAGCGTCGATCGGACAGGGGGAGGAGAGACCCAGTACTTC
CDR3 protein: CSVDRTGGGETQYF

D gene: NA
clone size: NA
J gene: TRBJ2-2
CDR3 length: 13
V gene: TRBV24-1
CDR3 DNA: TGTGCCACCAGTGGGCAGAGCACCGGGGAGCTGTTTTTT
CDR3 protein: CATSGQSTGELFF

D gene: NA
clone size: many
J gene: TRBJ1-1
CDR3 length: 15
V gene: TRBV2
CDR3 DNA: TGTGCCAGCAGTGATGAGGGGCCGTTGAACACTGAAGCTTTCTTT
CDR3 protein: CASSDEGPLNTEAFF

D gene: NA
clone size: NA
J gene: TRBJ1-1
CDR3 length: 13
V gene: TRBV19
CDR3 DNA: TGTGCCAGTAGTATCGCGGTTTACACTGAAGCTTTCTTT
CDR3 protein: CASSIAVYTEAFF

D gene: NA
clone size: once
J gene: TRBJ1-5
CDR3 length: 12
V gene: TRBV2
CDR3 DNA: TGTGCCAGCAGTGAAGCGCAGGGGAATCAGCATTTT
CDR3 protein: CASSEAQGNQHF

D gene: NA
clone size: many
J gene: TRBJ2-5
CDR3 length: 15
V gene: TRBV4-1
CDR3 DNA: TGCGCCAGCAGCCAAGCAAAGGAGTGGCAAGAGACCCAGTACTTC
CDR3 protein: CASSQAKEWQETQYF

D gene: NA
clone size: few
J gene: TRBJ1-1
CDR3 length: 13
V gene: TRBV12-3/TRBV12-4
CDR3 DNA: TGTGCCAGCAAGCGGATAGCGAACACTGAAGCTTTCTTT
CDR3 protein: CASKRIANTEAFF

D gene: TRBD1
clone size: NA
J gene: TRBJ2-5
CDR3 length: 14
V gene: TRBV29-1
CDR3 DNA: TGCGGCGTGAGGGGACAGCGAGGCCAAGAGACCCAGTACTTC
CDR3 protein: CGVRGQRGQETQYF

D gene: TRBD2
clone size: NA
J gene: TRBJ2-2
CDR3 length: 19
V gene: TRBV7-9
CDR3 DNA: TGTGCCAGCAGCTTGGGAGCGGGGGAGCGGATATCGAACACCGGGGAGCTGTTTTTT
CDR3 protein: CASSLGAGERISNTGELFF

D gene: NA
clone size: NA
J gene: TRBJ1-2
CDR3 length: 14
V gene: TRBV14
CDR3 DNA: TGTGCCAACGATTGCTTGGAGGGGCCCAGCGGCTACACCTTC
CDR3 protein: CANDCLEGPSGYTF

D gene: NA
clone size: few
J gene: TRBJ1-1
CDR3 length: 15
V gene: TRBV4-1
CDR3 DNA: TGCGCCAGCAGCCAACCCACAGGGAGAAACACTGAAGCTTTCTTT
CDR3 protein: CASSQPTGRNTEAFF

D gene: TRBD1
clone size: NA
J gene: TRBJ2-2
CDR3 length: 14
V gene: TRBV29-1
CDR3 DNA: TGCAGCGTTAGACAGGGATGGAACACCGGGGAGCTGTTTTTT
CDR3 protein: CSVRQGWNTGELFF

D gene: TRBD1
clone size: NA
J gene: TRBJ1-6
CDR3 length: 15
V gene: TRBV10-3
CDR3 DNA: TGTGCCATCAGTGAGAGGACAGGGCGCAATTCACCCCTCCACTTT
CDR3 protein: CAISERTGRNSPLHF

D gene: NA
clone size: NA
J gene: TRBJ1-1
CDR3 length: 11
V gene: TRBV5-8
CDR3 DNA: TGTGCCAGCAGCTTCCTCTCTGAAGCTTTCTTT
CDR3 protein: CASSFLSEAFF

D gene: NA
clone size: many
J gene: TRBJ1-5
CDR3 length: 16
V gene: TRBV19
CDR3 DNA: TGTGCCAGTAGTATAGATCCAAGAGGGGGCAATCAGCCCCAGCATTTT
CDR3 protein: CASSIDPRGGNQPQHF

D gene: NA
clone size: NA
J gene: TRBJ1-6
CDR3 length: 15
V gene: TRBV27
CDR3 DNA: TGTGCCAGCACCTTCCCCAACACCAATAATTCACCCCTCCACTTT
CDR3 protein: CASTFPNTNNSPLHF

D gene: NA
clone size: NA
J gene: TRBJ2-7
CDR3 length: 12
V gene: TRBV24-1
CDR3 DNA: TGTGTCACCGGTGCAGGGTCCTACGAGCAGTACTTC
CDR3 protein: CVTGAGSYEQYF

D gene: NA
clone size: NA
J gene: TRBJ1-4
CDR3 length: 16
V gene: TRBV7-2
CDR3 DNA: TGTGCCAGCAGCTTAGCGGGGCGGGGGGTTGAAGAAAAACTGTTTTTT
CDR3 protein: CASSLAGRGVEEKLFF

D gene: NA
clone size: NA
J gene: TRBJ2-4
CDR3 length: 13
V gene: TRBV2
CDR3 DNA: TGTGCCAGCAGTGTGGCAGGGTGGAACATTCAGTACTTC
CDR3 protein: CASSVAGWNIQYF

D gene: NA
clone size: many
J gene: TRBJ1-5
CDR3 length: 13
V gene: TRBV20-1
CDR3 DNA: TGCAGTGCTAGAGACAGGGAAAATCAGCCCCAGCATTTT
CDR3 protein: CSARDRENQPQHF

D gene: NA
clone size: NA
J gene: TRBJ2-3
CDR3 length: 14
V gene: TRBV10-3
CDR3 DNA: TGTGCCATCAGGAACGAACAGGGCACAGATACGCAGTATTTT
CDR3 protein: CAIRNEQGTDTQYF

D gene: TRBD1
clone size: many
J gene: TRBJ1-5
CDR3 length: 16
V gene: TRBV12-3/TRBV12-4
CDR3 DNA: TGTGCCAGCAGCACAACAGGGGGCTCGAGCAATCAGCCCCAGCATTTT
CDR3 protein: CASSTTGGSSNQPQHF

D gene: NA
clone size: NA
J gene: TRBJ1-5
CDR3 length: 15
V gene: TRBV7-8
CDR3 DNA: TGTGCCAGCAGCTTAGAAGGGACGGGAAATCAGCCCCAGCATTTT
CDR3 protein: CASSLEGTGNQPQHF

D gene: NA
clone size: NA
J gene: TRBJ1-2
CDR3 length: 14
V gene: TRBV4-3
CDR3 DNA: TGCGCCAGCAGCCAAGATACGGGAGGCTATGGCTACACCTTC
CDR3 protein: CASSQDTGGYGYTF

D gene: NA
clone size: NA
J gene: TRBJ1-3
CDR3 length: 15
V gene: TRBV19
CDR3 DNA: TGTGCCAGTAGTATTAATACAGGGACGGGAAACACCATATATTTT
CDR3 protein: CASSINTGTGNTIYF

D gene: TRBD1
clone size: many
J gene: TRBJ1-1
CDR3 length: 15
V gene: TRBV19
CDR3 DNA: TGTGCCACCGAAGGGGGAACAGGGGCGAACACTGAAGCTTTCTTT
CDR3 protein: CATEGGTGANTEAFF

D gene: TRBD1
clone size: few
J gene: TRBJ2-7
CDR3 length: 14
V gene: TRBV27
CDR3 DNA: TGTGCCAGCAGAAACTGGGACAGGGGTTACGAGCAGTACTTC
CDR3 protein: CASRNWDRGYEQYF

D gene: TRBD1
clone size: many
J gene: TRBJ1-1
CDR3 length: 12
V gene: TRBV29-1
CDR3 DNA: TGCAGCGTTAGTTACAGGGGGCGTGAAGCTTTCTTT
CDR3 protein: CSVSYRGREAFF

D gene: TRBD1
clone size: NA
J gene: TRBJ2-7
CDR3 length: 14
V gene: TRBV7-9
CDR3 DNA: TGTGCCAGCAACTCGGGACAGGGGGAAGACGAGCAGTACTTC
CDR3 protein: CASNSGQGEDEQYF

D gene: TRBD1
clone size: many
J gene: TRBJ1-2
CDR3 length: 14
V gene: TRBV6-6
CDR3 DNA: TGTGCCAGCAGACACGGACAGGGCTTCTATGGCTACACCTTC
CDR3 protein: CASRHGQGFYGYTF

D gene: NA
clone size: many
J gene: TRBJ1-2
CDR3 length: 15
V gene: TRBV12-5
CDR3 DNA: TGTGCTAGTGGTCACGGGACCGTTGGGGCGGCTGGCTACACCTTC
CDR3 protein: CASGHGTVGAAGYTF

D gene: TRBD1
clone size: NA
J gene: TRBJ1-1
CDR3 length: 14
V gene: TRBV3-1
CDR3 DNA: TGTGCCAGCAGCAGGGGACAGGGATACACTGAAGCTTTCTTT
CDR3 protein: CASSRGQGYTEAFF

D gene: NA
clone size: few
J gene: TRBJ1-1
CDR3 length: 13
V gene: TRBV20-1
CDR3 DNA: TGCAGTGTGAGGGGATATCAAAGTGAGGGAGCTTTCTTT
CDR3 protein: CSVRGYQSEGAFF

D gene: NA
clone size: NA
J gene: TRBJ2-7
CDR3 length: 15
V gene: TRBV6-1
CDR3 DNA: TGTGTCAGCAGTGAAGCGGAGGCCATTCCCTACGAGCAGTACTTC
CDR3 protein: CVSSEAEAIPYEQYF

D gene: NA
clone size: NA
J gene: TRBJ2-7
CDR3 length: 15
V gene: TRBV7-9
CDR3 DNA: TGTGCCAGCAGCCAAGATTGGGGAACTTACTACGAGCAGTACTTC
CDR3 protein: CASSQDWGTYYEQYF

D gene: NA
clone size: many
J gene: TRBJ2-7
CDR3 length: 13
V gene: TRBV12-3/TRBV12-4
CDR3 DNA: TGTGCCAGCAGTCACCCCTTTACCTACGAGCAGTACTTC
CDR3 protein: CASSHPFTYEQYF